This T cell receptor (beta chain) was obtained from a study of brain metastases from non-small cell lung cancer. TCRdb's copy holds only in-frame clones and misses some; the assay was immunoSEQ multiplex PCR. The data show approximately 2,600 clones, 70% to 90% seen once. Whole-study findings and limits: TCR repertoires overlapped largely between brain metastases and matched primaries. Compared with primary tumors, brain metastases showed less T-cell infiltration. T-cell clones appeared expanded in about 60% of brain metastases relative to matched primary tumors.

Trimming at V came to 5 bases and at J to 5 bases, leaving 6 bases not matched to a gene. Per germline, CDR1 SEHNR and CDR2 FQNEAQ (reference sequence). The CDR3 runs 14 residues. Concerning this clone itself: No antigen is known for it.

The V and J genes are TRBV7-9 and TRBJ1-2; 9 nucleotides agree with TRBD1. Sequenced sample: primary lung tumor tissue. This TCR came from a donor aged 40 or older with non-small cell lung cancer. CDR3 sequence: CASSRGQGLYGYTF. CDR3 DNA: TGTGCCAGCAGCCGAGGACAGGGGTTATATGGCTACACCTTC.